These 18 T cell receptor beta chains came from one sample sequenced in a study of T cell responses to AZD1222 COVID-19 vaccine. The table came from immunoSEQ multiplex PCR; TCRdb's copy has only in-frame clones and leaves some out. The profile shows some 110,000 clones, about 82% of them singletons. This sample comprised peripheral blood, obtained 28 days after the second AZD1222 dose. The receptors here all came from an adult who received the AZD1222 COVID-19 vaccine.

The chain combines TRBV7-2 with TRBJ1-1; D ambiguous. The germline V gene has CDR1 SGHTA and CDR2 FQGNSA. The CDR3 totals 12 residues. Trimming pared 2 bases from V and 4 bases from J, leaving 5 bases between. The CDR3 here is CASSLRFTEAFF. The CDR3 DNA reads TGTGCCAGCAGCTTACGGTTCACTGAAGCTTTCTTT. The full variable domain, its missing parts supplied by reference TRBV7-2 and TRBJ1-1, is GAGVSQSPSNKVTEKGKDVELRCDPISGHTALYWYRQSLGQGLEFLIYFQGNSAPDKSGLPSDRFSAERTGGSVSTLTIQRTQQEDSAVYLCASSLRFTEAFFGQGTRLTVV.

The chain couples TRBV4-1 to TRBJ2-5; 11 bases are a match to TRBD2. CDR3 size: 16 residues. V trimming: 10 bases; J trimming: 5 bases; junction bases outside the gene matches: 15. Germline-derived CDR1 and CDR2 are MGHRA and YSYEKL. The CDR3 loop reads CATAKGSGGALETQYF. CDR3 DNA sequence: TGCGCCACTGCCAAGGGTAGCGGGGGGGCCCTGGAGACCCAGTACTTC.

This rearrangement joins TRBV6-4 to TRBJ2-2, with a possible D match to TRBD2 (5 bases). V was cut by 2 bases and J by 4 bases, with 8 bases left in between. Germline CDR1 reads MRHNA; CDR2 reads SNTAGT. The CDR3 has 14 amino acids. Here the CDR3 reads CASSDALGTGELFF. The DNA of the CDR3 is TGTGCCAGCAGTGACGCACTAGGCACCGGGGAGCTGTTTTTT.

The chain couples TRBV10-3 to TRBJ2-5, with a possible D match to TRBD1 (6 bases). The germline V and J ends were trimmed by 6 bases and 1 base, with 9 bases remaining between them. Germline CDR1 reads ENHRY; CDR2 reads SYGVKD. The CDR3 spans 13 residues. CDR3 amino acids: CAIRLQGQETQYF. CDR3 nucleotides: TGTGCCATCAGATTACAGGGCCAAGAGACCCAGTACTTC.

V gene TRBV5-4 combines with J gene TRBJ2-1; 11 bases are shared with TRBD2. The CDR3 loop spans 15 amino acids. The V gene end was trimmed by 2 bases and the J gene end by 9 bases; junction bases not matched to a gene: 7. Germline lookup yields CDR1 SGHNT and CDR2 YYREEE (reference sequence). CDR3 in amino acids: CASSFVTSGSGEQFF. The CDR3 coding sequence is TGTGCCAGCAGCTTCGTAACTAGCGGGAGTGGTGAGCAGTTCTTC.

The genes are TRBV18 and TRBJ1-6; D is ambiguous. Germline lookup yields CDR1 KGHSH and CDR2 LQKENI. V lost 3 bases and J lost 8, with 11 bases in between. The CDR3 spans 14 residues. The CDR3 loop reads CASSPSGHDSPLHF. In nucleotides, the CDR3 is TGTGCCAGCTCACCTTCCGGCCACGATTCACCCCTCCACTTT.

The chain is built from TRBV28 and TRBJ2-7; tentatively, D is TRBD2 (5 bases). The CDR3 contains 13 residues. The germline gives CDR1 MDHEN, CDR2 SYDVKM. V was cut by 9 bases and J by 2 bases, with 14 bases left in between. DNA of the CDR3: TGTGCCAGTCGGGGATTGGGTCCCTACGAGCAGTACTTC. It encodes CASRGLGPYEQYF.

The CDR3: CASSVVGGSGEQFF. The CDR3 DNA sequence: TGCGCCAGCAGTGTAGTCGGCGGAAGTGGAGAGCAGTTCTTC. The chain uses TRBV10-2 and TRBJ2-1; D unresolved. Trimming removed 4 bases from V and 10 bases from J, with 17 bases in between. The V gene's germline CDR1 is WSHSY and CDR2 SAAADI. The CDR3 runs 14 residues.

The gene calls are TRBV9 and TRBJ2-2, with 7 nucleotides matching TRBD2. V trimming: 4 bases; J trimming: 8 bases; junction bases outside the gene matches: 11. The CDR3 is 15 residues long. Germline loops: CDR1 SGDLS, CDR2 YYNGEE. The CDR3 nucleotides are TGTGCCAGCAGCAGAGCTGGGACTACAAGAGGGGAGCTGTTTTTT. This sequence encodes CASSRAGTTRGELFF.

V gene TRBV6-5 combines with J gene TRBJ2-3; D gene uncertain. CDR1 and CDR2 from the germline V gene are MNHEY and SVGAGI. V was clipped by 7 bases and J by 0 bases, with 11 bases between them. CDR3 size: 14 residues. DNA for the CDR3: TGTGCCAGCATGTCCGGTGCTAGCACAGATACGCAGTATTTT. It translates to CASMSGASTDTQYF.

The V and J genes are TRBV29-1 and TRBJ1-3; D uncertain. Germline lookup yields CDR1 SQVTM and CDR2 ANQGSEA. Trimming removed 5 bases from V and 4 bases from J, with 6 bases in between. The CDR3 is 11 residues long. CDR3 sequence (DNA): TGCAGCGTTCTTGGCGGAAACACCATATATTTT. It specifies CSVLGGNTIYF.

The chain employs TRBV6-5 and TRBJ1-4; 7 bases map to TRBD1. The CDR3 consists of 15 residues. Germline trimming cut 4 bases from V and 3 bases from J; bases unmatched to any gene: 5. CDR1 is MNHEY, CDR2 SVGAGI, per germline. The CDR3 is CASSFRGSANEKLFF. DNA for the CDR3: TGTGCCAGCAGTTTCAGGGGGTCGGCTAATGAAAAACTGTTTTTT.

V usage is TRBV5-4 and J usage is TRBJ1-1; TRBD1 aligns across 7 bases. The CDR3 totals 13 residues. The V and J ends lost 4 bases and 2 bases, in that order; junction bases with no gene match: 2. Germline lookup yields CDR1 SGHNT and CDR2 YYREEE (reference sequence). CDR3 amino acids: CASSRQGNTEAFF. CDR3 nucleotide sequence: TGTGCCAGCAGCCGACAGGGAAACACTGAAGCTTTCTTT.

This chain joins TRBV4-1 and TRBJ1-4, with unresolved D. V lost 1 base and J lost 4, with 10 bases in between. Germline loops: CDR1 MGHRA, CDR2 YSYEKL. The CDR3 runs to 15 residues. DNA of the CDR3: TGCGCCAGCAGCCAAGTCCCAGTGATTAATGAAAAACTGTTTTTT. Protein: CASSQVPVINEKLFF.

The chain links TRBV10-3 to TRBJ2-3; 7 bases line up with TRBD1. Germline trimming cut 3 bases from V and 4 bases from J; bases unmatched to any gene: 16. Germline loops: CDR1 ENHRY, CDR2 SYGVKD. CDR3 length: 18 residues. As DNA, the CDR3 is TGTGCCATCAGTGAAGGGGGCGAATGGGAATATGCGGCAGATACGCAGTATTTT. Protein: CAISEGGEWEYAADTQYF.

The rearrangement uses TRBV30 and TRBJ2-7; weak D call: TRBD1 (5 bases). This CDR3 spans 15 amino acids. CDR1 and CDR2 from the germline V gene are GTSNPN and SVGIG (reference sequence). Trimming left V 2 bases short and J 3 bases short, with 17 bases between. For the CDR3, the DNA is TGTGCCTGGAGTAGTCAAGACAGACCAGACTACGAGCAGTACTTC. Protein: CAWSSQDRPDYEQYF.

DNA for the CDR3: TGCGCCAGCAGTCTACAGGGGACGTACAATGAGCAGTTCTTC. Amino acid sequence: CASSLQGTYNEQFF. The chain has TRBV5-1 and TRBJ2-1, with 7 bases aligning to TRBD1. CDR3 length: 14 amino acids. Looked up from germline, CDR1 is SGHRS and CDR2 is YFSETQ. V shed 5 bases and J 4 bases; nucleotides not matched to a gene: 6.

V is TRBV9 and J is TRBJ2-1; D remains ambiguous. V lost 3 bases, J lost 1 base, and 8 bases lay in between. CDR1 is SGDLS, CDR2 YYNGEE, per germline. The CDR3 totals 14 residues. The CDR3 DNA sequence: TGTGCCAGCAGCGCGTCCGAATCCTACAATGAGCAGTTCTTC. Translated, it gives CASSASESYNEQFF.